This T cell receptor beta chain derives from a study of technical replicates of blood from a handful of donors. Per germline, CDR1 SGHNT and CDR2 YYREEE (reference sequence). This CDR3 region has 15 residues. Deletions cut 0 bases from V and 7 bases from J, with 13 bases between. Assay: immunoSEQ multiplex PCR; the TCRdb copy retains only in-frame clones and omits some. The data contain under 95,000 clones, about 93% of them singletons. This TCR derives from a human donor in good health. The V call is TRBV5-4, the J call TRBJ1-4; D is perhaps TRBD1 (5 bases). The sample comprised T cells isolated from PBMCs. The CDR3 loop reads CASSLGGNMVEKLFF. In DNA form, the CDR3 reads TGTGCCAGCAGCTTGGGGGGCAACATGGTTGAAAAACTGTTTTTT.